This T cell receptor beta chain stems from a study of T cell clonotyping in hematopoietic cell transplantation. Repertoires were generated with immunoSEQ multiplex PCR, while TCRdb's copy carries only in-frame clones and drops some. The sample records about 70,000 clones, 90% to 95% being singletons. The V end lost 6 bases, the J end lost 10 bases, and 21 bases lay between the germline ends. The CDR3 has 14 residues. Germline CDR1 reads MDHEN; CDR2 reads SYDVKM. A single count supports this clone. Antigen specificity is unknown. The study, taken as a whole, reports: Higher Inverse Simpson Index values in graft donor and pretransplant recipient predicted broader posttransplant TCR diversity. Few recipient clonotypes overlapped donors; over 97% were de novo at given depth.

The V call is TRBV28, the J call TRBJ1-2, with a weak D call TRBD1 (5 bases). The sequence was obtained from a man aged 50-59 years in good health. Some clones in this sample may be carry-over from other donors' samples. Material for sequencing was peripheral blood mononuclear cells. This CDR3 is CASSRPRDRIIYTF. The DNA of the CDR3 is TGTGCCAGCAGCCGCCCCCGGGACCGAATAATCTACACCTTC.